This T cell receptor beta chain appears in the sequencing data of a study of OX40 agonist ivuxolimab in advanced cancers. Overall study findings and caveats: Average numbers of expanded clones were greater in CD8+ T cells than in CD4+. The study did not work out the antigen specificity of the expanded peripheral T cells.

TCRdb's copy holds only in-frame clones and misses some; the assay was immunoSEQ multiplex PCR. The repertoire holds tens of thousands of clones, around 85% seen once, with 2.2% in the top ten. This CDR3 region has 17 residues. Looked up from germline, CDR1 is MDHEN and CDR2 is SYDVKM. Unmatched junction bases numbered 13, after V lost 8 bases and J lost 0 bases. A word on this clone: The antigen is not known.

Sample: CD4+ or CD8+ T cells sorted from blood, taken in a trial of the OX40 agonist ivuxolimab. This receptor was obtained from an adult with an advanced solid tumor such as melanoma, head and neck, liver or kidney cancer. The V and J genes are TRBV28 and TRBJ1-5, with 7 positions matching TRBD1. CDR3 nucleotide sequence: TGTGCCAGCTCTTCGAGAGGGGGCGGTTATAGCAATCAGCCCCAGCATTTT. It codes for CASSSRGGGYSNQPQHF.